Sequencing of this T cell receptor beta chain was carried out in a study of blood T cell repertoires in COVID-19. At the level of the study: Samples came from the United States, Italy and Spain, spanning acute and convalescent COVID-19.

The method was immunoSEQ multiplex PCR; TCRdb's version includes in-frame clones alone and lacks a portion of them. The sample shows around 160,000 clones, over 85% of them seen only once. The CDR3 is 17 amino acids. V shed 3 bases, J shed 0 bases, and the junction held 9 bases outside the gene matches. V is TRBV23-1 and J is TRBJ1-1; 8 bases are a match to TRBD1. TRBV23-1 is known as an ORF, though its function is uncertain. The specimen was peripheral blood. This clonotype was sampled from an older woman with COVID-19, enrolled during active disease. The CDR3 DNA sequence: TGCGCCAGCAGTCAGATCAGGGGGCAACGGTTGAACACTGAAGCTTTCTTT. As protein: CASSQIRGQRLNTEAFF.